The source of this T cell receptor (beta chain) is a study of cytomegalovirus exposure and HLA in healthy donors. Overall study: Around 80 million unique TCR sequences came from HLA-typed donors in an early release.

PCR used 60 Vbeta primers and 13 Jbeta primers. Assay used: immunoSEQ multiplex PCR; TCRdb lists only in-frame clones, some missing. The sample lists 200,000 or so clones; less than 90% were seen once. This CDR3 comprises 16 residues. The V gene end was trimmed by 4 bases and the J gene end by 0 bases; junction bases not matched to a gene: 8. The germline CDR1 and CDR2 sequences are SGHDT and YYEEEE. To note about this clone: Its antigen is still unknown.

Study results and limitations: V- and J-gene trimming in TCR beta was tied to a missense DCLRE1C variant by an analysis performed later. One cluster of highly shared sequence variants probably arose as a sequencing artifact. A previous analysis found most TCR beta V segments productive roughly 87% or roughly 30% of the time.

Sequenced: PBMCs. The TCR comes from a girl under three years old in good health and CMV-seronegative. The chain couples TRBV5-6 to TRBJ2-3; 7 nucleotides agree with TRBD1. CDR3 nucleotide sequence: TGTGCCAGCAGCCCCGGGACAGAAACTAGCACAGATACGCAGTATTTT. Its protein is CASSPGTETSTDTQYF.